The rows below give T cell receptor beta chains drawn from one sample of a study of vaccination and CD4 T cells after COVID-19. TCRdb used MiXCR to reprocess the PCR reads, holding one entry per CDR3 protein. Among 25,000 or so distinct CDR3 sequences listed, 50% were seen once. This sample comprised CD4+ T cells from blood, obtained about 7 months after SARS-CoV-2 vaccination. Source of these receptors: a human donor who had recovered from COVID-19. Both conserved end residues are trimmed from each CDR3. Fields, in order: V gene, J gene, CDR3 protein.

>TRBV7-6|TRBJ2-5
ASSPLLLTASEETQY
>TRBV7-2|TRBJ1-2
ASSLARRMYGYT
>TRBV28|TRBJ2-2
ASSFPPGGLAGVGELF
>TRBV5-4|TRBJ1-6
ASSFVITGRYNSPLH
>TRBV28|TRBJ2-1
ASIATSSPYNEQF
>TRBV20-1|TRBJ2-5
SAPFGVGRSQY
>TRBV6-1|TRBJ2-3
ASTQGSGSTDTQY
>TRBV20-1|TRBJ2-5
SARGLAGIWTQY
>TRBV20-1|TRBJ1-5
SAKNEGRHQPQH
>TRBV24-1|TRBJ2-1
AKGGLADNEQF
>TRBV10-3|TRBJ2-5
AISESTGRQETQY
>TRBV24-1|TRBJ2-1
ATSDSDPQGNEQF
>TRBV28|TRBJ1-2
ASSLASGQINYGYT
>TRBV20-1|TRBJ1-5
SARDSNNQPQH
>TRBV7-9|TRBJ2-5
ASSLLAGGTAY
>TRBV7-9|TRBJ2-3
ASSILPDTQY
>TRBV7-9|TRBJ1-1
ASSFYRRRDPIYTSGNTEAF
>TRBV28|TRBJ2-5
ASWAGVAETQY